This T cell receptor beta chain was identified in a study of type 1 and type 2 diabetes patients. At the level of the study: Across the study, 18,976,912 paired-end reads were produced.

This clonotype showed up just once. Genomic DNA was the PCR template. Amplification of the beta chain CDR3 used 30 forward and 13 reverse multiplex primers. From the multiplex PCR reads, TCRdb called clonotypes with MiXCR, one entry per CDR3 protein. This repertoire shows under 300,000 distinct CDR3 sequences, around 47% found once; its top ten account for around 15%. With 0 bases clipped from V and 2 bases from J, the junction kept 3 bases outside the gene matches. CDR3 size: 15 residues. The germline V gene encodes CDR1 LNHNV and CDR2 YYDKDF (reference sequence). Other autoimmune diseases and infections within the past four weeks excluded donors.

The source material was peripheral blood mononuclear cells (PBMCs). This receptor was identified in a man younger than 30 with type 2 diabetes. The V gene is TRBV15, the J gene TRBJ2-7; 8 nucleotides align to TRBD1. CDR3 sequence reads: CATSRDGTGTYEQYF. The CDR3 DNA is TGTGCCACCAGCAGAGACGGGACAGGAACCTACGAGCAGTACTTC.